This TCR beta chain was sequenced for a study of cytomegalovirus exposure and HLA in healthy donors. Whole-study context: Researchers previously reported finding some 110 million unique TCR beta sequences from approximately 200 million T cells.

The PCR was carried out with 60 Vbeta primers and 13 Jbeta primers. Profiling relied on immunoSEQ multiplex PCR, and the TCRdb table lists in-frame clones only, not all of them. The sample yields 150,000 to 190,000 clones, approximately 81% seen once. The CDR3 spans 14 residues. The V end was cut by 3 bases, the J end by 6 bases, with 16 bases between. Germline-derived CDR1 and CDR2 are SQVTM and ANQGSEA. This receptor was identified in a woman in her late teens or twenties in good health and CMV-seronegative. The sequenced material came from PBMCs. The genes are TRBV29-1 and TRBJ2-3, with D perhaps matching TRBD2 (7 bases). The DNA of the CDR3 is TGCAGCGTTGAGGAGGGGGGGCGCATGGATACGCAGTATTTT. The encoded protein is CSVEEGGRMDTQYF.